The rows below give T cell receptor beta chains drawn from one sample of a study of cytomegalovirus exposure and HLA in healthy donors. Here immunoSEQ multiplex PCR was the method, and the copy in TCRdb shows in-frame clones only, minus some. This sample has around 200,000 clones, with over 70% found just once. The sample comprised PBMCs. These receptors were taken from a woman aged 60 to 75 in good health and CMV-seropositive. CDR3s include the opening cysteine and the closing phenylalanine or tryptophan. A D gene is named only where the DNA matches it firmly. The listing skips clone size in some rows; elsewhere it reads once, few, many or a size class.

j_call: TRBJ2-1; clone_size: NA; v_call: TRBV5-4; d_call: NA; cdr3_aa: CASSSQEVNEQFF; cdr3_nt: TGTGCCAGCAGCTCCCAAGAGGTCAATGAGCAGTTCTTC
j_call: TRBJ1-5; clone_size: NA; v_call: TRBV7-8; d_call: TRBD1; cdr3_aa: CASSLGDRARGFSNQPQHF; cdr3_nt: TGTGCCAGCAGCTTAGGTGACAGGGCGAGGGGGTTTAGCAATCAGCCCCAGCATTTT
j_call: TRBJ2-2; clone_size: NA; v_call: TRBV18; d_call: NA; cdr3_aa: CASSREAGELFF; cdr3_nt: TGTGCCAGCTCAAGAGAGGCGGGGGAGCTGTTTTTT
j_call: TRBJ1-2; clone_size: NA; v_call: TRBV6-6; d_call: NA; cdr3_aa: CASSLGGYGYTF; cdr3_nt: TGTGCCAGCAGTTTAGGGGGCTATGGCTACACCTTC
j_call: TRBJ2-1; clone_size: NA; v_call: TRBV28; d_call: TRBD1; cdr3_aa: CASSQGTGMAEQFF; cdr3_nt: TGTGCCAGCAGCCAAGGGACAGGGATGGCTGAGCAGTTCTTC
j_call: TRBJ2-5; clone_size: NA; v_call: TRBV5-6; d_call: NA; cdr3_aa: CASSLVGEGETQYF; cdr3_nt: TGTGCCAGCAGCTTGGTCGGGGAGGGGGAGACTCAGTACTTC
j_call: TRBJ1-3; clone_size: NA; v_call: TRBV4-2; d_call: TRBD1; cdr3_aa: CASSQESLDRGRLSSGNTIYF; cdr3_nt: TGTGCCAGCAGCCAAGAATCATTGGACAGGGGGCGCCTTAGCTCTGGAAACACCATATATTTT
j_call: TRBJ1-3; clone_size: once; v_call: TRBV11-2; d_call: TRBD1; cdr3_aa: CASSLDRDRVSGNTIYF; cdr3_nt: TGTGCCAGCAGCTTAGATCGGGACAGGGTCTCAGGAAACACCATATATTTT
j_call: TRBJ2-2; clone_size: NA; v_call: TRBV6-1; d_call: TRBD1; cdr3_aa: CASRTQGGNTGELFF; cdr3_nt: TGTGCCAGCAGGACACAGGGGGGGAACACCGGGGAGCTGTTTTTT
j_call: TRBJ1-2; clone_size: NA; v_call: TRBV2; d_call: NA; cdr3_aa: CASSEAGPGGYTF; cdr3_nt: TGTGCCAGCAGTGAAGCCGGCCCGGGGGGCTACACCTTC
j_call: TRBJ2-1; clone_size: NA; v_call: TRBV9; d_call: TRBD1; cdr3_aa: CASSAYRGEQFF; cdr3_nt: TGTGCCAGCAGCGCATACAGGGGTGAGCAGTTCTTC
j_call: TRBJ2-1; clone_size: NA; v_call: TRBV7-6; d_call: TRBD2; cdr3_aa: CASSYGVAGVDEQFF; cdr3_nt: TGTGCCAGCAGCTACGGGGTAGCGGGAGTCGATGAGCAGTTCTTC
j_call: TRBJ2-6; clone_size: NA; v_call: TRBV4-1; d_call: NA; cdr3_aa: CASSQAQGRPSGANVLTF; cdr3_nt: TGCGCCAGCAGCCAAGCCCAGGGAAGGCCCTCTGGGGCCAACGTCCTGACTTTC
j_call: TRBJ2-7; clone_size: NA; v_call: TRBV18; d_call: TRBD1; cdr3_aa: CASSPTQGVGNEQYF; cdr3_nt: TGTGCCAGCTCACCAACACAGGGGGTCGGCAACGAGCAGTACTTC
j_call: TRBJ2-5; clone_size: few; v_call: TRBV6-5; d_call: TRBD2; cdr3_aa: CASSYQSGSKGETQYF; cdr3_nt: TGTGCCAGCAGTTACCAGAGCGGGAGTAAGGGGGAGACCCAGTACTTC
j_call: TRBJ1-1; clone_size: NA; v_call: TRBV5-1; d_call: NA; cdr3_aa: CASSSRGNSEAFF; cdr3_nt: TGCGCCAGCAGCTCCAGGGGTAATTCTGAAGCTTTCTTT
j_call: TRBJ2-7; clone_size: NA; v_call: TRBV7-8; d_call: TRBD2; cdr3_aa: CASSLKLAGASLGEQYF; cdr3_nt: TGTGCCAGCAGCTTAAAGCTAGCGGGAGCCTCCTTGGGGGAGCAGTACTTC
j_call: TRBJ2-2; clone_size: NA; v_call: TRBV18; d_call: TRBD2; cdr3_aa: CASSPPSTSGNTGELFF; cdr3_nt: TGTGCCAGCTCACCACCGTCGACTAGCGGGAACACCGGGGAGCTGTTTTTT
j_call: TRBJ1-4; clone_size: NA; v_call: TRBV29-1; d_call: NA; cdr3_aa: CSVGAAGTEKLFF; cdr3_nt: TGCAGCGTTGGAGCAGCGGGGACCGAAAAACTGTTTTTT
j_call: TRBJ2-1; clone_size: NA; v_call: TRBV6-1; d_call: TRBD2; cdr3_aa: CASQPAGGGYNEQFF; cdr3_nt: TGTGCCAGCCAACCAGCGGGAGGTGGGTACAATGAGCAGTTCTTC
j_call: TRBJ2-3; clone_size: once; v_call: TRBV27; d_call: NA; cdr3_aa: CATARQYTDTQYF; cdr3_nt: TGTGCCACCGCCAGGCAGTACACAGATACGCAGTATTTT
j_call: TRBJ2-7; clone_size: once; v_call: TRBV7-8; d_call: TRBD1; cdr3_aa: CASSSDRVSEQYF; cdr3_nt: TGTGCCAGCAGTTCGGACAGGGTTAGCGAGCAGTACTTC
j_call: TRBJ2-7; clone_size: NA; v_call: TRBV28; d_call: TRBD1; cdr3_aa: CASSFRGQFYEQYF; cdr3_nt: TGTGCCAGCAGTTTCCGGGGACAGTTTTACGAGCAGTACTTC
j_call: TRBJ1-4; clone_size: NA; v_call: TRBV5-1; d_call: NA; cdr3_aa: CAIPLQNPNEKLFF; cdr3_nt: TGCGCCATCCCTTTACAGAACCCGAATGAAAAACTGTTTTTT
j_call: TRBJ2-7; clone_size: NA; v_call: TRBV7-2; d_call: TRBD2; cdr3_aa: CASSLGVSGGSYEQYF; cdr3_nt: TGTGCCAGCAGCTTAGGGGTTAGCGGGGGGTCCTACGAGCAGTACTTC
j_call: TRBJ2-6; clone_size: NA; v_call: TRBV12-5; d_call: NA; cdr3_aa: CASGLSGANGLTF; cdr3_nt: TGTGCTAGTGGTTTGTCAGGGGCCAACGGCCTGACTTTC
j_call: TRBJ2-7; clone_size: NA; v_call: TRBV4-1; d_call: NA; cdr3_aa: CASSQDWADYEQYF; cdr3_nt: TGCGCCAGCAGCCAAGATTGGGCTGACTACGAGCAGTACTTC
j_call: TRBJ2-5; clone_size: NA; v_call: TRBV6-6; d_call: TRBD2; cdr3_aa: CASAAGGLETQYF; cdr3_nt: TGTGCCAGCGCAGCGGGGGGCCTAGAGACCCAGTACTTC
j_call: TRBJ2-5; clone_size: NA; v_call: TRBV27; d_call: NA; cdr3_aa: CASSLGGEETQYF; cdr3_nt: TGTGCCAGCAGTTTAGGAGGGGAAGAGACCCAGTACTTC
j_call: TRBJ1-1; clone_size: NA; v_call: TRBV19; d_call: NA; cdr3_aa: CASRSRGGTEAFF; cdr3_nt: TGTGCCAGTAGGTCCAGGGGTGGAACTGAAGCTTTCTTT
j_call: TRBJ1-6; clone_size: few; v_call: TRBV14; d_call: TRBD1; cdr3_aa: CASSAGDRPNSPLHF; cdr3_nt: TGTGCCAGCAGCGCCGGGGACAGGCCCAATTCACCCCTCCACTTT
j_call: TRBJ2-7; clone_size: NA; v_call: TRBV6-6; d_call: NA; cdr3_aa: CASFEPTYEQYF; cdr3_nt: TGTGCCAGCTTTGAACCTACCTACGAGCAGTACTTC
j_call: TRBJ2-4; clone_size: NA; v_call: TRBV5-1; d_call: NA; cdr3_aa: CASSLGQGYYLLLAKNSQYF; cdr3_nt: TGCGCCAGCAGCTTGGGCCAGGGCTACTACCTTTTACTAGCCAAAAACAGTCAGTACTTC
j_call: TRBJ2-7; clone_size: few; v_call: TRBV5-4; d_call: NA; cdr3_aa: CASSQDSGYEQYF; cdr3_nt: TGTGCCAGCAGCCAAGACAGTGGTTACGAGCAGTACTTC
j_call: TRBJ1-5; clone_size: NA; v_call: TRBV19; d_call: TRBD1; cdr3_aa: CASRDRGGYQPQHF; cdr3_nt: TGTGCCAGTAGGGACAGGGGAGGGTACCAGCCCCAGCATTTT
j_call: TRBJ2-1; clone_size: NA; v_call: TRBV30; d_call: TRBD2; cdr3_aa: CAWSRSSGLFNEQFF; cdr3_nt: TGTGCCTGGAGTCGTTCTAGCGGGCTATTCAATGAGCAGTTCTTC
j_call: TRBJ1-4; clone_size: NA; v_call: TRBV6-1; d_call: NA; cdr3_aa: CASSDRVLRTTNEKLFF; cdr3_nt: TGTGCCAGCAGTGACAGGGTCCTCCGTACAACTAATGAAAAACTGTTTTTT
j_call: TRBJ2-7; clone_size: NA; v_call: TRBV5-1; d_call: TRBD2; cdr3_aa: CASSLASGSYEQYF; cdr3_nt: TGCGCCAGCAGCTTGGCTAGCGGCTCCTACGAGCAGTACTTC
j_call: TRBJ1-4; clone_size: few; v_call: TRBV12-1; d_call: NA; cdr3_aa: CASSFRTGSLLSEKLFF; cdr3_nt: TGTGCCAGCAGCTTTCGGACAGGGTCATTATTATCTGAAAAACTGTTTTTT
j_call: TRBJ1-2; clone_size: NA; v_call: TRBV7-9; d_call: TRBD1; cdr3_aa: CASSLEGTAIYGYTF; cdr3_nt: TGTGCCAGCAGCCTCGAAGGGACAGCAATCTATGGCTACACCTTC
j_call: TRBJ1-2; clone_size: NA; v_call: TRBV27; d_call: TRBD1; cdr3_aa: CASYPIGQGATNYGYTF; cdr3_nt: TGTGCCAGCTACCCTATAGGACAGGGGGCAACTAACTATGGCTACACCTTC
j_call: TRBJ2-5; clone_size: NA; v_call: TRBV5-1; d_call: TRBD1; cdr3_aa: CASRRWTGTFQETQYF; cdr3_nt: TGCGCCAGTCGAAGGTGGACAGGGACTTTCCAAGAGACCCAGTACTTC
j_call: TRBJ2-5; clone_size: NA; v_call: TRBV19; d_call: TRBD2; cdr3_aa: CASSGAGGPQETQYF; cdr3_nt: TGTGCCAGTTCTGGGGCGGGGGGGCCCCAAGAGACCCAGTACTTC
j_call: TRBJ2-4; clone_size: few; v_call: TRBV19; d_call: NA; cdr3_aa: CATAGTLKNIQYF; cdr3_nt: TGTGCCACCGCCGGGACACTCAAAAACATTCAGTACTTC
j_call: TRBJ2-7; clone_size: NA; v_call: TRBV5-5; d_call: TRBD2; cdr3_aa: CAATEGRERSYEQYF; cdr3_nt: TGTGCCGCAACAGAGGGGCGGGAGAGATCCTACGAGCAGTACTTC
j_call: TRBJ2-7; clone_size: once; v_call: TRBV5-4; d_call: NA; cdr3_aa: CASSWRGQDEQYF; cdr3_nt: TGTGCCAGCAGCTGGAGGGGGCAGGACGAGCAGTACTTC
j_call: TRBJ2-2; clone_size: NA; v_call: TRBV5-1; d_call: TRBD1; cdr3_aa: CASSSGTDTGELFF; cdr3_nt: TGCGCCAGCAGCTCCGGGACAGACACCGGGGAGCTGTTTTTT
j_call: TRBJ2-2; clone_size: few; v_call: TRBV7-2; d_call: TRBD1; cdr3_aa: CASSPGQGGPGELFF; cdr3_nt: TGTGCCAGCAGCCCCGGACAGGGGGGTCCCGGGGAGCTGTTTTTT
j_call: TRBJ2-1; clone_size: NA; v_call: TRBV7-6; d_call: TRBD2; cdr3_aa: CASSFGASGYAYNEQFF; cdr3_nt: TGTGCCAGCAGCTTTGGAGCTAGCGGTTACGCCTACAATGAGCAGTTCTTC
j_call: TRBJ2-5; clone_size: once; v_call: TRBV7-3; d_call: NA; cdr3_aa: CASSPRGSPETQYF; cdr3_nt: TGTGCCAGCAGCCCTCGAGGGTCGCCAGAGACCCAGTACTTC
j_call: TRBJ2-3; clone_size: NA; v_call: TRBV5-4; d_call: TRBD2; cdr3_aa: CASRTSGGGLTDTQYF; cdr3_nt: TGTGCCAGCAGGACAAGCGGGGGGGGTTTAACAGATACGCAGTATTTT
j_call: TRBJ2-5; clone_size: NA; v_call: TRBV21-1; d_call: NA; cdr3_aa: CASTSATGKQETQYF; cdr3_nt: TGTGCCAGCACCTCTGCTACAGGTAAACAAGAGACCCAGTACTTC
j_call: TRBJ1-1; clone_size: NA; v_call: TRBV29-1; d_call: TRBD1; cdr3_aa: CSGRQGPTMNTEAFF; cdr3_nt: TGCAGCGGTCGACAGGGTCCAACTATGAACACTGAAGCTTTCTTT
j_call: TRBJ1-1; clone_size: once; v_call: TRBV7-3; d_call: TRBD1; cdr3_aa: CASSLYKGQGEAFF; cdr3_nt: TGTGCCAGCAGCTTATATAAGGGACAGGGTGAAGCTTTCTTT
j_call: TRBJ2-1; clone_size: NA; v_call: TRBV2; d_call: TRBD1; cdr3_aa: CARQGAREQFF; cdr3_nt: TGTGCCAGGCAGGGGGCGCGTGAGCAGTTCTTC
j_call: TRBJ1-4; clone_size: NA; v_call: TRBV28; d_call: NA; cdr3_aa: CASRSPLTGKLFF; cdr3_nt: TGTGCCAGCAGATCTCCCCTAACGGGAAAACTGTTTTTT